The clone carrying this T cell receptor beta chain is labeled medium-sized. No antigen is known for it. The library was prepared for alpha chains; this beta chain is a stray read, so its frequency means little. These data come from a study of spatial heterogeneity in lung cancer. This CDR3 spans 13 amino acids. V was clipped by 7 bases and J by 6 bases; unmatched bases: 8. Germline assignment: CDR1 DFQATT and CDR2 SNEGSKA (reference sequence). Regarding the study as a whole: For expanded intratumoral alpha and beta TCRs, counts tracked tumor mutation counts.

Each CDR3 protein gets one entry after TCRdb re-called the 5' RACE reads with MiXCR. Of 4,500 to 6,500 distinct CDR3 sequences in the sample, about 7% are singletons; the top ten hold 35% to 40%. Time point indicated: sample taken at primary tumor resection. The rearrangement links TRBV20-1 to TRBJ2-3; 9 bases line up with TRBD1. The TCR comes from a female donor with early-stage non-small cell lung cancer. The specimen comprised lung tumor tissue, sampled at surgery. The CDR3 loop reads CSVFGTGTDTQYF. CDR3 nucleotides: TGCAGTGTCTTCGGGACAGGGACCGATACGCAGTATTTT.